These 20 T cell receptor beta chains originate from one sample sequenced in a study of Tregs in tolerant kidney transplant recipients. Clones were read by immunoSEQ multiplex PCR, and TCRdb kept only the in-frame ones, dropping some. The sample includes approximately 100,000 clones, more than 85% of them seen just once. Material: CD4+ T cells from blood, obtained before the transplant. The receptors were gathered from a human donor who received a combined kidney and bone marrow transplant.

The chain employs TRBV5-1 and TRBJ1-5; D uncertain. CDR1 and CDR2 (germline): SGHRS, YFSETQ. The CDR3 runs to 14 residues. V lost 2 bases to trimming and J lost 2 bases, with 8 bases between them. The CDR3 loop is CASSLGLGNQPQHF. The CDR3 DNA reads TGCGCCAGCAGCTTAGGACTGGGCAATCAGCCCCAGCATTTT.

V and J are TRBV5-8 and TRBJ2-5, with 8 bases matching TRBD1. Judging by the DNA end, TRBJ2-7 fits better; the J call may be wrong. CDR3 length: 15 residues. CDR1 and CDR2 (germline): SGHTS, YDEGEE. The CDR3 sequence is CASSLSGTGAYEQYF. The CDR3 DNA follows: TGTGCCAGCAGCTTGTCCGGGACAGGTGCCTACGAGCAGTACTTC.

The chain has TRBV27 and TRBJ1-5; 7 bases map to TRBD1. After removal of 7 bases from V and 1 base from J, the junction contained 1 base not matched to a gene. The V gene's germline CDR1 is MNHEY and CDR2 SMNVEV (reference sequence). The CDR3 runs 13 residues. This CDR3 reads CASMTGSNQPQHF. CDR3 coding DNA: TGTGCCAGCATGACAGGGAGCAATCAGCCCCAGCATTTT.

The chain employs TRBV10-3 and TRBJ1-1; D is possibly TRBD1 (6 bases). Per germline, CDR1 ENHRY and CDR2 SYGVKD. With 3 bases removed from V and 5 bases from J, the gap between germline ends came to 7 bases. This CDR3 is built from 12 residues. The CDR3 is CAISERGTEAFF. CDR3 bases: TGTGCCATCAGTGAAAGGGGGACTGAAGCTTTCTTT.

This clone came up once. The chain links TRBV5-4 to TRBJ2-5, with D unresolved. The CDR3 sequence is 12 residues long. Looked up from germline, CDR1 is SGHNT and CDR2 is YYREEE (reference sequence). The V end lost 4 bases, the J end lost 0 bases, and 4 bases lay between the germline ends. The CDR3 here is CASSLDQETQYF. The CDR3 DNA reads as TGTGCCAGCAGCCTAGACCAAGAGACCCAGTACTTC.

This clone has a single count. The genes are TRBV10-3 and TRBJ2-3, with 15 bases lining up with TRBD2. This CDR3 is built from 19 residues. Germline CDR1 and CDR2: ENHRY and SYGVKD. With 3 bases clipped from V and 6 bases from J, the junction kept 13 bases outside the gene matches. DNA for the CDR3: TGTGCCATCAGTGACCCTCGGGGACTAGCGGGAGGAGTCGGGGATACGCAGTATTTT. This gives the protein CAISDPRGLAGGVGDTQYF.

The chain combines TRBV7-3 with TRBJ1-1, with D perhaps matching TRBD1 (5 bases). The CDR3 spans 14 residues. V was trimmed by 5 bases and J by 1 base, leaving 11 bases between them. Germline lookup yields CDR1 SGHTA and CDR2 FQGTGA. The DNA of the CDR3 is TGTGCCAGCAGCCCATCACAGGAGAACACTGAAGCTTTCTTT. Protein sequence: CASSPSQENTEAFF. The entire variable domain, with the rest obtained from reference TRBV7-3 and TRBJ1-1, is as follows: GAGVSQTPSNKVTEKGKYVELRCDPISGHTALYWYRQSLGQGPEFLIYFQGTGAADDSGLPNDRFFAVRPEGSVSTLKIQRTERGDSAVYLCASSPSQENTEAFFGQGTRLTVV.

In its sample, this clone was seen a few times. The chain is built from TRBV27 and TRBJ2-1, with no clear D. The V gene lost 5 bases and the J gene lost 1 base, with 18 bases spanning the gap. Germline-derived CDR1 and CDR2 are MNHEY and SMNVEV (reference sequence). This CDR3 is built from 17 residues. As DNA, the CDR3 is TGTGCCAGCAGTGCCAAACCGACCGGGTATTCCTACAATGAGCAGTTCTTC. Amino acid sequence: CASSAKPTGYSYNEQFF.

The rearrangement uses TRBV5-4 and TRBJ2-1; 10 bases match TRBD2. The CDR3 length is 14 residues. V was pared by 5 bases and J by 10 bases, with 9 bases of the junction left unmatched. In germline, CDR1 is SGHNT, CDR2 YYREEE (reference sequence). CDR3 residues: CASSYLAGAEEQFF. The CDR3 region has the DNA TGTGCCAGCAGTTATCTAGCGGGAGCCGAAGAGCAGTTCTTC. Full variable domain (outside the CDR3, taken from reference TRBV5-4 and TRBJ2-1): ETGVTQSPTHLIKTRGQQVTLRCSSQSGHNTVSWYQQALGQGPQFIFQYYREEENGRGNFPPRFSGLQFPNYSSELNVNALELDDSALYLCASSYLAGAEEQFFGPGTRLTVL.

The chain couples TRBV29-1 to TRBJ2-2, with 7 nucleotides matching TRBD2. V gave up 4 bases and J gave up 2 bases; unmatched junction bases: 4. Germline-derived CDR1 and CDR2 are SQVTM and ANQGSEA. The CDR3 runs 14 residues. The CDR3 reads CSVVGTTNTGELFF. In nucleotides, the CDR3 is TGCAGCGTTGTAGGGACTACTAACACCGGGGAGCTGTTTTTT.

Regarding this clone: The junction departs from germline at one end; a sequencing error may be responsible. Other DNA sequences in the sample encode the same CDR3. This chain links TRBV7-2 with TRBJ1-6; D ambiguous. Germline V lookup: CDR1 SGHTA, CDR2 FQGNSA. The CDR3 totals 13 residues. CDR3 DNA sequence: TGTGCCAGCAGCGCGGCGGTGGATTCCCCCCTCCACTTT. Translated: CASSAAVDSPLHF.

The chain carries TRBV7-9 and TRBJ2-3, with a possible D match to TRBD2 (5 bases). Deletions cut 5 bases from V and 3 bases from J, with 15 bases between. Germline V lookup: CDR1 SEHNR, CDR2 FQNEAQ (reference sequence). There are 15 residues in the CDR3. The CDR3 loop is CASSPTGGHTDTQYF. CDR3 in DNA: TGTGCCAGCAGCCCGACGGGCGGGCATACAGATACGCAGTATTTT.

This rearrangement joins TRBV5-8 to TRBJ1-2, with D possibly being TRBD1 (5 bases). This CDR3 is built from 13 residues. With 5 bases removed from V and 4 bases from J, the gap between germline ends came to 12 bases. In germline, CDR1 is SGHTS, CDR2 YDEGEE. The CDR3: CASSLKGSYGYTF. Here the CDR3 DNA reads TGTGCCAGCAGTCTCAAGGGGTCCTATGGCTACACCTTC.

This chain uses TRBV6-5 with TRBJ2-5; the match to TRBD1 covers 7 bases. The J call may be in error: the DNA end matches TRBJ2-7 better. Looked up from germline, CDR1 is MNHEY and CDR2 is SVGAGI. The CDR3 has 12 amino acids. The DNA for the CDR3 is TGTGCCAGCAGCACGGGACAGCGCGAGCAGTACTTC. It is translated as CASSTGQREQYF.

This clone was found a few times. The gene calls are TRBV28 and TRBJ1-3; D uncertain. Trimming removed 10 bases at V and 0 bases at J, with 7 bases between. The CDR3 sequence is 12 residues long. Germline assignment: CDR1 MDHEN and CDR2 SYDVKM. The CDR3 protein is CATHSSGNTIYF. CDR3 coding DNA: TGTGCCACTCACAGCTCTGGAAACACCATATATTTT.

The rearrangement uses TRBV5-1 and TRBJ2-3, with TRBD2 matching over 11 bases. Germline lookup yields CDR1 SGHRS and CDR2 YFSETQ. With V trimmed by 4 bases and J by 2 bases, 6 bases remained unmatched. The CDR3 is 16 amino acids. DNA for the CDR3: TGCGCCAGCAGCGACGGGACTAGCGGACACACAGATACGCAGTATTTT. Protein sequence: CASSDGTSGHTDTQYF.

V is TRBV5-5 and J is TRBJ1-1; D remains ambiguous. Per germline, CDR1 SGHKS and CDR2 YYEKEE (reference sequence). Deletions cut 2 bases from V and 7 bases from J, with 6 bases between. This CDR3 has 11 residues. The CDR3 is CASSLAFEAFF. In DNA form, the CDR3 reads TGTGCCAGCAGCTTAGCTTTTGAAGCTTTCTTT. The variable domain in full, with the rest retrieved from reference TRBV5-5 and TRBJ1-1, is DAGVTQSPTHLIKTRGQQVTLRCSPISGHKSVSWYQQVLGQGPQFIFQYYEKEERGRGNFPDRFSARQFPNYSSELNVNALLLGDSALYLCASSLAFEAFFGQGTRLTVV.

The chain carries TRBV12-5 and TRBJ2-5; TRBD2 might be the D (5 bases). With 2 bases removed from V and 2 bases from J, the gap between germline ends came to 12 bases. CDR3 size: 15 residues. Germline CDR1 LGHNT, CDR2 FRNRAP. This CDR3 reads CASGLLPGRQETQYF. The CDR3 DNA is TGTGCTAGTGGTTTGCTTCCGGGAAGGCAAGAGACCCAGTACTTC.

The chain uses TRBV7-2 and TRBJ1-5; D is uncertain. The ends were cut back, 5 bases at V and 5 bases at J, with 7 bases in the middle. The germline V gene encodes CDR1 SGHTA and CDR2 FQGNSA. The CDR3 is 12 amino acids. CDR3: CASSEGDQPQHF. For the CDR3, the DNA is TGTGCCAGCAGCGAGGGAGATCAGCCCCAGCATTTT. The variable domain in full, completed from reference TRBV7-2 and TRBJ1-5, reads GAGVSQSPSNKVTEKGKDVELRCDPISGHTALYWYRQSLGQGLEFLIYFQGNSAPDKSGLPSDRFSAERTGGSVSTLTIQRTQQEDSAVYLCASSEGDQPQHFGDGTRLSIL.

The V call is TRBV18, the J call TRBJ2-1; a possible D gene is TRBD2 (6 bases). CDR1 and CDR2 (germline): KGHSH, LQKENI. Trimming left V 6 bases short and J 10 bases short, with 16 bases between. There are 13 residues in the CDR3. The CDR3 DNA reads as TGTGCCAGCTCTCCTGCGGGGCCAGAAGAGCAGTTCTTC. Its translation is CASSPAGPEEQFF.